Shown below are 21 T cell receptor beta chains from a single sample sequenced in a study of T cell responses to AZD1222 COVID-19 vaccine. This table comes from immunoSEQ multiplex PCR, and its TCRdb copy is limited to in-frame clones, with some not included. The sample records approximately 80,000 clones, 75% to 90% being singletons. Sample: peripheral blood, taken on day 0 of AZD1222 vaccination. These receptors were taken from an adult in good health.

This clone has only one observation. The V call is TRBV6-5, the J call TRBJ1-5; 8 bases align to TRBD1. The trim removed 5 bases at V and 7 bases at J, leaving 7 bases unmatched. The CDR3 is made up of 14 amino acids. The V gene's germline CDR1 is MNHEY and CDR2 SVGAGI. CDR3 nucleotide sequence: TGTGCCAGCAGTCCCCGATACAGGGGGCAGCCCCAGCATTTT. Translation: CASSPRYRGQPQHF.

V gene TRBV5-6 combines with J gene TRBJ2-7; D not certain. The CDR3 loop spans 13 amino acids. Germline CDR1 reads SGHDT; CDR2 reads YYEEEE. V shed 2 bases and J shed 3 bases, with 9 bases lying between them. CDR3 region: CASSFADGYEQYF. The DNA for the CDR3 is TGTGCCAGCAGCTTCGCCGACGGCTACGAGCAGTACTTC.

This clone came up once. The chain is built from TRBV5-5 and TRBJ1-2; 7 bases align to TRBD1. CDR3 size: 13 residues. Trimming removed 4 bases from V and 7 bases from J; junction bases left unmatched: 7. CDR1 is SGHKS and CDR2 is YYEKEE in the germline V gene (reference sequence). The CDR3 region has the DNA TGTGCCAGCAGCATCACAGGGGAACGTGGCTACACCTTC. This codes for CASSITGERGYTF.

V usage is TRBV7-6 and J usage is TRBJ1-5, with a weak D call TRBD1 (5 bases). Per germline, CDR1 SGHVS and CDR2 FNYEAQ. Trimming removed 2 bases at V and 4 bases at J, with 15 bases between. The length of the CDR3 is 16 residues. CDR3 DNA: TGTGCCAGCAGCTTATACCCCCGGGGCGATAATCAGCCCCAGCATTTT. Protein product: CASSLYPRGDNQPQHF.

The chain combines TRBV5-1 with TRBJ2-2; 12 nucleotides agree with TRBD2. Germline trimming cut 3 bases from V and 6 bases from J; bases unmatched to any gene: 6. Germline CDR1 and CDR2: SGHRS and YFSETQ. The CDR3 is 16 residues long. The CDR3 reads CASSWTGLAGPGELFF. For the CDR3, the DNA is TGCGCCAGCAGCTGGACGGGACTAGCGGGCCCCGGGGAGCTGTTTTTT.

V is TRBV5-1 and J is TRBJ1-1; D call uncertain. The V gene lost 0 bases and the J gene lost 4 bases, with 7 bases spanning the gap. The length of the CDR3 is 13 residues. CDR1 is SGHRS and CDR2 is YFSETQ in the germline V gene. The CDR3 loop is CASSLVQRTEAFF. The CDR3 bases are TGCGCCAGCAGCTTGGTACAGCGCACTGAAGCTTTCTTT.

The count of this clone is one. This sequence joins TRBV7-6 and TRBJ2-2, with 9 bases matching TRBD1. The J segment lost 7 bases and the V segment lost 5 bases, leaving 8 bases of the junction unmatched. Germline values: CDR1 SGHVS, CDR2 FNYEAQ. This CDR3 spans 15 amino acids. This chain's CDR3 is CASSVTGGWFGELFF. CDR3 nucleotide sequence: TGTGCCAGCAGCGTAACAGGGGGCTGGTTCGGGGAGCTGTTTTTT.

The genes are TRBV7-3 and TRBJ1-6; TRBD1 aligns across 8 bases. Germline assignment: CDR1 SGHTA and CDR2 FQGTGA. Trimming removed 5 bases from V and 19 bases from J; junction bases left unmatched: 10. The CDR3 length is 12 residues. The chain's CDR3 is CASSPPGGPFHF. The CDR3 DNA follows: TGTGCCAGCAGCCCCCCAGGGGGCCCCTTTCACTTT.

The chain recombines TRBV24-1 with TRBJ2-1; 8 bases are shared with TRBD1. The CDR3 totals 14 residues. CDR1 and CDR2 (germline): KGHDR, SFDVKD. After removal of 5 bases from V and 8 bases from J, the junction contained 7 bases not matched to a gene. The CDR3 DNA reads as TGTGCCACCAGTGCAGGGGGCACAAGGGATGAGCAGTTCTTC. It encodes CATSAGGTRDEQFF.

This clone turned up a few times. J is TRBJ2-1 and V is TRBV4-1, with 8 positions matching TRBD2. The CDR3 extends over 17 amino acids. The germline gives CDR1 MGHRA, CDR2 YSYEKL. The V and J ends lost 0 bases and 9 bases, in that order; junction bases with no gene match: 13. The CDR3 spells CASSQEVPPAGVVEQFF. DNA of the CDR3: TGCGCCAGCAGCCAAGAGGTCCCCCCAGCGGGAGTCGTTGAGCAGTTCTTC.

The genes are TRBV5-1 and TRBJ2-3; D remains unclear. V was clipped by 1 base and J by 4 bases, with 10 bases between them. CDR3 length equals 14 residues. CDR1 SGHRS and CDR2 YFSETQ come from the germline V gene. The CDR3 spells CASSLPTSPDTQYF. DNA of the CDR3: TGCGCCAGCAGCTTGCCGACCAGCCCAGATACGCAGTATTTT.

V gene TRBV19 combines with J gene TRBJ2-6; 11 bases match TRBD2. The germline V gene encodes CDR1 LNHDA and CDR2 SQIVND (reference sequence). The CDR3 spans 19 residues. Trimming cost V 2 bases and J 1 base; bases outside gene matches: 7. The CDR3 spells CASSIRWGLAVSGANVLTF. In DNA form, the CDR3 reads TGTGCCAGTAGTATACGGTGGGGACTAGCGGTTTCTGGGGCCAACGTCCTGACTTTC.

The genes are TRBV9 and TRBJ2-1; a possible D gene is TRBD2 (5 bases). The germline V gene has CDR1 SGDLS and CDR2 YYNGEE. The V end was cut by 3 bases, the J end by 3 bases, with 10 bases between. CDR3 length equals 14 residues. The DNA of the CDR3 is TGTGCCAGCAGCGGGGAGTTGGTCTACAATGAGCAGTTCTTC. Translation: CASSGELVYNEQFF. Filled out from reference TRBV9 and TRBJ2-1, the complete variable domain reads DSGVTQTPKHLITATGQRVTLRCSPRSGDLSVYWYQQSLDQGLQFLIQYYNGEERAKGNILERFSAQQFPDLHSELNLSSLELGDSALYFCASSGELVYNEQFFGPGTRLTVL.

CDR3 in DNA: TGCAGCGCCGCGGGGGGGAGCTCCTACGAGCAGTACTTC. Residues: CSAAGGSSYEQYF. This chain connects TRBV29-1 to TRBJ2-7; TRBD2 aligns across 9 bases. Trimming at V came to 7 bases and at J to 0 bases, leaving 4 bases not matched to a gene. Germline V CDR1 and CDR2: SQVTM, ANQGSEA. The CDR3 runs to 13 residues.

This clone is a singleton in its sample. The rearrangement links TRBV19 to TRBJ2-1, with 9 nucleotides matching TRBD1. Germline loops: CDR1 LNHDA, CDR2 SQIVND (reference sequence). The CDR3 length is 15 residues. With V trimmed by 7 bases and J by 6 bases, 10 bases remained unmatched. CDR3 sequence: CASTSGTGLSNEQFF. The CDR3 DNA is TGTGCCAGTACCTCCGGGACAGGGTTGTCCAATGAGCAGTTCTTC.

This chain links TRBV19 with TRBJ2-1, with D possibly being TRBD2 (5 bases). The CDR3 has 15 residues. Trimming stripped 4 bases from V and 8 bases from J, with 18 bases between. CDR1 LNHDA and CDR2 SQIVND come from the germline V gene (reference sequence). The CDR3 here is CASSKSGERGYEQFF. Here the CDR3 DNA reads TGTGCCAGTAGTAAGTCCGGGGAAAGAGGGTATGAGCAGTTCTTC.

The chain joins TRBV28 to TRBJ1-3; unclear D gene. This CDR3 has 15 amino acids. Germline lookup yields CDR1 MDHEN and CDR2 SYDVKM. V was clipped by 7 bases and J by 0 bases, with 13 bases between them. CDR3 sequence reads: CASNDGVNSGNTIYF. The CDR3 DNA follows: TGTGCCAGCAATGACGGGGTTAACTCTGGAAACACCATATATTTT.

V and J are TRBV7-9 and TRBJ2-3, with 8 positions matching TRBD1. J gave up 5 bases and V 0 bases, and 10 bases lay outside the gene matches. From germline, CDR1 is SEHNR and CDR2 FQNEAQ (reference sequence). This CDR3 is 17 amino acids long. The CDR3 reads CASSLALTGVFIDTQYF. The CDR3 nucleotides are TGTGCCAGCAGCTTAGCATTGACAGGGGTCTTTATAGATACGCAGTATTTT.

The CDR3 is CASSQGGAEWEQFF. The CDR3 region has the DNA TGTGCCAGCAGTCAGGGGGGTGCCGAATGGGAGCAGTTCTTC. This chain joins TRBV6-5 and TRBJ2-1, with D perhaps TRBD1 (7 bases). Looked up from germline, CDR1 is MNHEY and CDR2 is SVGAGI. The CDR3 spans 14 residues. The V gene lost 5 bases and the J gene lost 10 bases, with 18 bases spanning the gap.

This sequence joins TRBV6-6 and TRBJ1-5; TRBD1 aligns across 7 bases. The CDR3 covers 15 residues. Trimming took 3 bases from V and 5 from J; bases not matched to a gene: 7. CDR1 and CDR2 from the germline V gene are MNHNY and SVGAGI (reference sequence). The CDR3 coding sequence is TGTGCCAGCAGTTATTCGACAGGGAGAGATCAGCCCCAGCATTTT. Translation: CASSYSTGRDQPQHF.

The chain combines TRBV5-4 with TRBJ1-1; D unclear. V was shortened by 0 bases and J by 1 base, with 10 bases between the two germline ends. Germline V CDR1 and CDR2: SGHNT, YYREEE (reference sequence). This CDR3 spans 15 amino acids. CDR3 bases: TGTGCCAGCAGCTTGGAGACGGGGTCGAACACTGAAGCTTTCTTT. Its protein is CASSLETGSNTEAFF.